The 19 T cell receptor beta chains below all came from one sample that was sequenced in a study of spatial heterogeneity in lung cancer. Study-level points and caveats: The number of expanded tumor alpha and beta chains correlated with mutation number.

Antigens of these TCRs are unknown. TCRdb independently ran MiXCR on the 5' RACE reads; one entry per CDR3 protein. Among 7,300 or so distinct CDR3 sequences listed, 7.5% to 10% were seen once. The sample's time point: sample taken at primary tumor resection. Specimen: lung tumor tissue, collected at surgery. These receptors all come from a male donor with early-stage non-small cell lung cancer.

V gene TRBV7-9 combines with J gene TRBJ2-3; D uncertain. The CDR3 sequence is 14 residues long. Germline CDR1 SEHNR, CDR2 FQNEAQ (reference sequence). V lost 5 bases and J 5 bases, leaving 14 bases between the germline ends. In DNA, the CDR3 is TGTGCCAGCAGCCGCCCTGACCTTAAAGATACGCAGTATTTT. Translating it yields CASSRPDLKDTQYF.

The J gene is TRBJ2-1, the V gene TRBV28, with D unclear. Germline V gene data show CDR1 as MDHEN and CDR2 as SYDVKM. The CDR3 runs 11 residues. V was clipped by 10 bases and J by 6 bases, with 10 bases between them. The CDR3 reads CATNWRNEQFF. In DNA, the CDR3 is TGTGCCACCAACTGGCGCAATGAGCAGTTCTTC.

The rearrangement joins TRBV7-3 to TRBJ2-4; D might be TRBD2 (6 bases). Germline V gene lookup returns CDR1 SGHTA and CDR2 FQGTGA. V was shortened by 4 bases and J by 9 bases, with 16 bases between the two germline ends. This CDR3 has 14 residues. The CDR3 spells CASSSPEAGGIQYF. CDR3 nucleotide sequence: TGTGCCAGCAGCTCCCCGGAAGCGGGCGGCATTCAGTACTTC.

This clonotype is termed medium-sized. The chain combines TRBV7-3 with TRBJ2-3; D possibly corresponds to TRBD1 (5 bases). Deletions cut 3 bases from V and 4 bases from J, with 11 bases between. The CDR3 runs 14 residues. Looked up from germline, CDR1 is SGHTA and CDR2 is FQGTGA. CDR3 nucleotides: TGTGCCAGCAGCTTGTCCAGGGATTCAGATACGCAGTATTTT. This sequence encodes CASSLSRDSDTQYF.

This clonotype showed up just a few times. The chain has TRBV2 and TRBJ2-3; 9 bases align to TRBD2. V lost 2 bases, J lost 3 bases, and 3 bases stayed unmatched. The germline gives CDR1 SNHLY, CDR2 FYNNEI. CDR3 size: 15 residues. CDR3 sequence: CASSESSGRTDTQYF. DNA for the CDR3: TGTGCCAGCAGTGAAAGTAGCGGGAGAACAGATACGCAGTATTTT.

CDR3 sequence reads: CASSLAGSLSGNTIYF. DNA of the CDR3: TGTGCCAGCAGCTTAGCCGGATCCCTCTCTGGAAACACCATATATTTT. This rearrangement joins TRBV7-2 to TRBJ1-3, with D unclear. The CDR3 sequence is 16 residues long. V was trimmed by 0 bases and J by 0 bases, leaving 9 bases between them. Germline loops: CDR1 SGHTA, CDR2 FQGNSA.

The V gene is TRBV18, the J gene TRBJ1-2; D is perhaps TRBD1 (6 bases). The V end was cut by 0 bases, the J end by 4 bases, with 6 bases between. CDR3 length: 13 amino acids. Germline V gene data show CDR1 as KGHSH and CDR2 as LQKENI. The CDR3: CASSPPGAYGYTF. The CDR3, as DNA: TGTGCCAGCTCACCACCGGGGGCCTATGGCTACACCTTC.

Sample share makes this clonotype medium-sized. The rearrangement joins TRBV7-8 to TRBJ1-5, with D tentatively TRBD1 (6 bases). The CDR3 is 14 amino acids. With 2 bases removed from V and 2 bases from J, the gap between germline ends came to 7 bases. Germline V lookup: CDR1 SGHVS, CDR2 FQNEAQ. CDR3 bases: TGTGCCAGCAGCTTACCAGGGGGCAATCAGCCCCAGCATTTT. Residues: CASSLPGGNQPQHF. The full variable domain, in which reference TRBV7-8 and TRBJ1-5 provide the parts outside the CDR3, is GAGVSQSPRYKVAKRGQDVALRCDPISGHVSLFWYQQALGQGPEFLTYFQNEAQLDKSGLPSDRFFAERPEGSVSTLKIQRTQQEDSAVYLCASSLPGGNQPQHFGDGTRLSIL.

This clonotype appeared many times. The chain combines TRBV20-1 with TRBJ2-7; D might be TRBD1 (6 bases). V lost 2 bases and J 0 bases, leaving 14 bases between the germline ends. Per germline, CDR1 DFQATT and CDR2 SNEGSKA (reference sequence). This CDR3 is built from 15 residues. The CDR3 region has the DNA TGCAGTGCTAGAAGGGGGACGGTGAGCTCCTACGAGCAGTACTTC. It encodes CSARRGTVSSYEQYF.

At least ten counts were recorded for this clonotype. The CDR3 region has the DNA TGTGCCAGTAGTATAAGACAGGGAAACTACGAGCAGTACTTC. Translating it yields CASSIRQGNYEQYF. V and J are TRBV19 and TRBJ2-7, with 7 bases identical to TRBD1. The V gene's germline CDR1 is LNHDA and CDR2 SQIVND (reference sequence). V shed 2 bases and J 3 bases; nucleotides not matched to a gene: 4. This CDR3 comprises 14 residues.

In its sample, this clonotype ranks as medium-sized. The CDR3 is CASSNPSGRTEAFF. CDR3 DNA sequence: TGTGCCAGCAGCAACCCCTCGGGGCGTACTGAAGCTTTCTTT. The chain employs TRBV7-9 and TRBJ1-1, with a tentative D call TRBD1 (5 bases). CDR1 SEHNR and CDR2 FQNEAQ come from the germline V gene (reference sequence). The CDR3 loop spans 14 amino acids. The V end lost 5 bases, the J end lost 5 bases, and 15 bases lay between the germline ends. The variable domain in full, completed from reference TRBV7-9 and TRBJ1-1, reads DTGVSQNPRHKITKRGQNVTFRCDPISEHNRLYWYRQTLGQGPEFLTYFQNEAQLEKSRLLSDRFSAERPKGSFSTLEIQRTEQGDSAMYLCASSNPSGRTEAFFGQGTRLTVV.

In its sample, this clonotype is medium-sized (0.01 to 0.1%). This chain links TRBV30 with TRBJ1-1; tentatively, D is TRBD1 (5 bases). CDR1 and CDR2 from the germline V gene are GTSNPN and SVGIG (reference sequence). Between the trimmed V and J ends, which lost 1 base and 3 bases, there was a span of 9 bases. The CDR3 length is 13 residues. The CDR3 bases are TGTGCCTGGAGTGCCCCAGGGCACACTGAAGCTTTCTTT. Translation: CAWSAPGHTEAFF.

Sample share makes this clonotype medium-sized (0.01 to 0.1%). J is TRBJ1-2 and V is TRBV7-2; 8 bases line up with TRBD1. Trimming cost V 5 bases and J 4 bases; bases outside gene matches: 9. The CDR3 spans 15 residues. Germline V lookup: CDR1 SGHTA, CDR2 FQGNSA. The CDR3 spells CASSLHWDRIYGYTF. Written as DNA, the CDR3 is TGTGCCAGCAGCCTACATTGGGACAGGATCTATGGCTACACCTTC.

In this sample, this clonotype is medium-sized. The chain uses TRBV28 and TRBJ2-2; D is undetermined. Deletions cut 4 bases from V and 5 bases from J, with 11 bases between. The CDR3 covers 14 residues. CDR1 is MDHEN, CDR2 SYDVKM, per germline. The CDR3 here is CASSSSTGTGELFF. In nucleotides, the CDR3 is TGTGCCAGCAGTTCCTCCACTGGAACCGGGGAGCTGTTTTTT.

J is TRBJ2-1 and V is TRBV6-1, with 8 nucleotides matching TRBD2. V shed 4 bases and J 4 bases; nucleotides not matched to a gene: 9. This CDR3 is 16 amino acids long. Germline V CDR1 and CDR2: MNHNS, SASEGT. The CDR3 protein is CASSGWPSGPYNEQFF. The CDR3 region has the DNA TGTGCCAGCAGTGGGTGGCCTAGCGGGCCTTACAATGAGCAGTTCTTC.

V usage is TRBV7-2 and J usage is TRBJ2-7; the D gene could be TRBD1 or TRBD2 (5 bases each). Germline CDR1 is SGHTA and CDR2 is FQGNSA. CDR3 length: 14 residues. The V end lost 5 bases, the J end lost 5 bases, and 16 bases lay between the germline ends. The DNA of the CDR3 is TGTGCCAGCAGCCCAAGCAGGGTGGGGGACGAGCAGTACTTC. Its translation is CASSPSRVGDEQYF.

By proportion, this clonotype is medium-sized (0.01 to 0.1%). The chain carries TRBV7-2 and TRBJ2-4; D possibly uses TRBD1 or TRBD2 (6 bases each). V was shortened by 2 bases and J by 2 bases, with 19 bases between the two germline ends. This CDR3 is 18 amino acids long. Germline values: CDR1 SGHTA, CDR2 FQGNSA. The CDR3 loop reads CASSLKGGSLAPKNIQYF. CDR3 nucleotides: TGTGCCAGCAGCTTAAAGGGGGGAAGCCTAGCTCCCAAAAACATTCAGTACTTC.

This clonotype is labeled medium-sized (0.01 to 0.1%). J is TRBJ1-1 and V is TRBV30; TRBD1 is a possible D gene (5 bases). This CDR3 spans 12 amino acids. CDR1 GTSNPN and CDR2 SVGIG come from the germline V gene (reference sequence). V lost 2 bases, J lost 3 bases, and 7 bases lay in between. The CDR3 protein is CAWSSGDTEAFF. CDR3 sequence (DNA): TGTGCCTGGAGTTCGGGGGACACTGAAGCTTTCTTT.

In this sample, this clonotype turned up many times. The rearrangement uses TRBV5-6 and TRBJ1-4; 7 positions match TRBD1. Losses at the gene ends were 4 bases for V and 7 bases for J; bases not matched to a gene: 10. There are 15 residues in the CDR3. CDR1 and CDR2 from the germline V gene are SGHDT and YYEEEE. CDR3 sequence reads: CASSPRRQGVEKLFF. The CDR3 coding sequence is TGTGCCAGCAGCCCACGACGTCAGGGGGTTGAAAAACTGTTTTTT.